The clone carrying this T cell receptor (beta chain) was observed at least ten times. Time point here: newly diagnosed GD, antithyroid drugs for less than 3 months. The TCR library was made from RNA extracted from PBMCs. With iRepertoire HTBI primers and Arm-PCR of CDR3 regions, TCR beta libraries were built. TCRdb ran MiXCR on the multiplex PCR reads and lists one entry per CDR3 protein. The profile shows more than 450,000 distinct CDR3 sequences, 12% of them singletons. This sample was taken from a study of regulatory T cells in long-lasting Graves disease. The sample also formed part of further work on T cells in Graves' hyperthyroidism and ophthalmopathy. As reported in that work: The blood repertoire included most of the expanded thyroid clonotypes above 0.001.

This sequence originates from a woman between 25 and 40 years old with Graves disease. Sequencing used peripheral blood mononuclear cells (PBMCs), obtained at new diagnosis, from a patient treated with antithyroid drugs.

The chain's CDR3 is CASSPNRGSGADTQYF. DNA for the CDR3: TGCGCCAGCAGCCCAAACAGGGGGAGTGGAGCAGATACGCAGTATTTT. V gene TRBV4-3 combines with J gene TRBJ2-3; TRBD1 matches at 8 bases. The CDR3 runs 16 residues. The germline V gene has CDR1 LGHNA and CDR2 YSLEER. Trimming at V came to 4 bases and at J to 4 bases, leaving 10 bases not matched to a gene.